The clone carrying this T cell receptor (beta chain) was observed a handful of times. The data were produced by immunoSEQ multiplex PCR, yet TCRdb's version contains in-frame clones alone and is incomplete. Of fewer than 70,000 clones detected, 71% appear once; the ten largest clones hold 14% to 15%. This record belongs to a study of T cell clones after liver transplantation. With 3 bases clipped from V and 5 bases from J, the junction kept 2 bases outside the gene matches. Germline lookup yields CDR1 SGHVS and CDR2 FQNEAQ. This CDR3 comprises 14 residues. This TCR derives from a human donor who received a liver transplant. Source: CD4+ T cells from blood, taken before liver transplant. The rearrangement links TRBV7-8 to TRBJ2-2; 8 positions match TRBD1. CDR3 sequence: CASSLTGETGELFF. CDR3 coding DNA: TGTGCCAGCAGCTTGACAGGGGAGACCGGGGAGCTGTTTTTT.